The source of this TCR beta chain is a study of OX40 agonist ivuxolimab in advanced cancers. Study information: Mean age about 60 years, range roughly 20 to 85; just over 80% male.

Whole-study findings and limits: The average count of expanded clones was higher among CD8+ T cells than among CD4+.

As to this clone: Its target is unknown.

The data were produced by immunoSEQ multiplex PCR, yet TCRdb's version contains in-frame clones alone and is incomplete. The sample records tens of thousands of clones, more than 85% being singletons. This CDR3 is 14 amino acids long. Germline V gives CDR1 KGHSH, CDR2 LQKENI. Trimming stripped 6 bases from V and 2 bases from J, with 13 bases between. The V call is TRBV18, the J call TRBJ1-1; D might be TRBD1 (6 bases). Sequencing used CD4+ or CD8+ T cells sorted from blood, obtained in a trial of the OX40 agonist ivuxolimab. The origin of this receptor is an adult with an advanced solid tumor such as melanoma, head and neck, liver or kidney cancer. The CDR3 protein is CASSIQGLNTEAFF. The CDR3 coding sequence is TGTGCCAGCTCTATACAGGGACTAAACACTGAAGCTTTCTTT.